The 2 T cell receptor beta chains below come from one sample, sequenced in a study of beta chain features in type 1 diabetes. The isolated RNA, all of it, was reverse transcribed, so expressed TCRB transcripts were what got sequenced. The repertoire was sequenced with immunoSEQ multiplex PCR; TCRdb's copy has only in-frame clones and lacks some. This sample carries hundreds of thousands of clones, 10% to 15% of them seen once, and the ten largest clones take 0.017%. The sample consisted of naive CD4+ T cells from blood. These receptors originate from a man between 18 and 29 years old in good health.

The V gene is TRBV2, the J gene TRBJ1-3, with D tentatively TRBD1 (5 bases). The length of the CDR3 is 14 residues. Looked up from germline, CDR1 is SNHLY and CDR2 is FYNNEI. The germline V and J ends were trimmed by 7 bases and 0 bases, with 10 bases remaining between them. CDR3 in amino acids: CASTRTSSGNTIYF. As DNA, the CDR3 is TGTGCCAGCACCAGGACAAGCTCTGGAAACACCATATATTTT.

The CDR3 loop reads CASSLAKLGARRETQYF. The CDR3 region has the DNA TGTGCCAGCAGCTTGGCCAAGTTGGGGGCTAGGAGGGAGACCCAGTACTTC. The V and J genes are TRBV5-6 and TRBJ2-5; TRBD1 might be the D (6 bases). Germline V CDR1 and CDR2: SGHDT, YYEEEE. This CDR3 has 17 residues. The V and J ends lost 0 bases and 5 bases respectively, with 20 bases between them.